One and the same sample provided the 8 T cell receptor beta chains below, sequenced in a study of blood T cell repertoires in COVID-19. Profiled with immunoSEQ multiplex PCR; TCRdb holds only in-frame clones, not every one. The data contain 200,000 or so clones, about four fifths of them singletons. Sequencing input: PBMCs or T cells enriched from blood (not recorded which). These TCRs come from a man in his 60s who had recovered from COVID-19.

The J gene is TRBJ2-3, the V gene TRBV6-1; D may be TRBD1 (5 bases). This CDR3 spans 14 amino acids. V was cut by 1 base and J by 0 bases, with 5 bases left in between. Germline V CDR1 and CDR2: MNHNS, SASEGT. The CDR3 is CASSEGGSTDTQYF. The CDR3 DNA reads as TGTGCCAGCAGTGAAGGGGGCAGCACAGATACGCAGTATTTT.

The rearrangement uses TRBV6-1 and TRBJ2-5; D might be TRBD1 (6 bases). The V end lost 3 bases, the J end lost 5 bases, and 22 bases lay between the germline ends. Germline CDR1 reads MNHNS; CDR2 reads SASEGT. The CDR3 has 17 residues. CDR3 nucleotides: TGTGCCAGCAGTGACTTGCCCGGACAGCATCCGATGGAGACCCAGTACTTC. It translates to CASSDLPGQHPMETQYF.

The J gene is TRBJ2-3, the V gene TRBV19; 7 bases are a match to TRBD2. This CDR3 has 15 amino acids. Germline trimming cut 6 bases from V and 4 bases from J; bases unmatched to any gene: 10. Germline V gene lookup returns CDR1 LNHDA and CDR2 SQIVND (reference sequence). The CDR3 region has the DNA TGTGCCAGTAGCACCCAAGGGGAGGGAGCAGATACGCAGTATTTT. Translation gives CASSTQGEGADTQYF.

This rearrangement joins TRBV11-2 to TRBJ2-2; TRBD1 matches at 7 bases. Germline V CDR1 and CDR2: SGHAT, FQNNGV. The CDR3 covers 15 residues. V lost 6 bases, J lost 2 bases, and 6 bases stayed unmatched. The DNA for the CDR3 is TGTGCCAGCAGTCCCCGGGACAGAAACACCGGGGAGCTGTTTTTT. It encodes CASSPRDRNTGELFF.

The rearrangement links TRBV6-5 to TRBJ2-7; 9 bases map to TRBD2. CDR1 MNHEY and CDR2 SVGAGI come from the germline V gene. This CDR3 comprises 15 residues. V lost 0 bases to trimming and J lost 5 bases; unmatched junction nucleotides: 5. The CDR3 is CASSYSGGGGNEQYF. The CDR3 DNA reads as TGTGCCAGCAGTTACTCAGGCGGGGGGGGCAACGAGCAGTACTTC.

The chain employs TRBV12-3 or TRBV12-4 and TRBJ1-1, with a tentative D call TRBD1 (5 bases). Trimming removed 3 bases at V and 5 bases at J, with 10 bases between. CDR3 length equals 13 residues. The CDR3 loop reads CASSFRVGTEAFF. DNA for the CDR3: TGTGCCAGCAGTTTCAGGGTCGGTACTGAAGCTTTCTTT.

Here the CDR3 reads CASRDRYTEAFF. CDR3 sequence (DNA): TGCGCCAGCAGGGACAGATACACTGAAGCTTTCTTT. The rearrangement links TRBV10-2 to TRBJ1-1; D possibly corresponds to TRBD1 (6 bases). Trimming took 6 bases from V and 3 from J, leaving 8 bases between them. This CDR3 has 12 residues. Germline CDR1 and CDR2: WSHSY and SAAADI.

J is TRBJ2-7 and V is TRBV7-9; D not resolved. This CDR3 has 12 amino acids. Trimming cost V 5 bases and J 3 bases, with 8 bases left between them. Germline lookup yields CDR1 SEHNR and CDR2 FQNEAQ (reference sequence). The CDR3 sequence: CASSAHGYEQYF. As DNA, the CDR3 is TGTGCCAGCAGCGCCCACGGCTACGAGCAGTACTTC.